The present T cell receptor (beta chain) was sequenced within a study of blood T cell repertoires in COVID-19. For the study at large: Acute-phase and convalescent COVID-19 samples originated in the United States, Italy and Spain. T cells, B-cell-depleted T cells, or PBMCs supplied cDNA or gDNA.

Original methodology: Estimated nucleated cell counts came from reference gene primer amplification. This table comes from immunoSEQ multiplex PCR, and its TCRdb copy is limited to in-frame clones, with some not included. V, J and clone size are those of that table, while D and trimming were read from the DNA. The sample includes around 110,000 clones, approximately 80% seen only once; the top ten take more than 5%. In Seattle, patients joined the study during active infection and were tracked longitudinally. CDR3 length: 14 amino acids. V was shortened by 5 bases and J by 6 bases, with 16 bases between the two germline ends. The germline gives CDR1 WSHSY, CDR2 SAAADI.

This clonotype was sampled from an older man with COVID-19, enrolled during active disease. The rearrangement links TRBV10-2 to TRBJ1-2, with D uncertain. Sample: peripheral blood. The CDR3 coding sequence is TGCGCCAGCAGTCGAGTCCAAGCTGGAGATGGCTACACCTTC. This encodes CASSRVQAGDGYTF.